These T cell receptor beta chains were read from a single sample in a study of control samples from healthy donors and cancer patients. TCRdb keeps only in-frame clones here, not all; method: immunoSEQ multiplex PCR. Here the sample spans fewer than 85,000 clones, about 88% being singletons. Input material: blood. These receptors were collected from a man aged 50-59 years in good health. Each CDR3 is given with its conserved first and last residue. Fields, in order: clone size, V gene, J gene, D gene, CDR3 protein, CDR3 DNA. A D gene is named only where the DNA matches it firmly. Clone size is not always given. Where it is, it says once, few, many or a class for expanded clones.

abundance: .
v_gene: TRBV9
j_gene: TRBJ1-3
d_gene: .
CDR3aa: CASSEGVQTSRNTIYF
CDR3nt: TGTGCCAGCAGCGAGGGGGTCCAGACGAGTAGAAACACCATATATTTT

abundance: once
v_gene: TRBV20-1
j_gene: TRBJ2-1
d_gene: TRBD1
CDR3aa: CSASLGQGQNNEQFF
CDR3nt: TGCAGTGCTAGTTTGGGACAGGGCCAAAACAATGAGCAGTTCTTC

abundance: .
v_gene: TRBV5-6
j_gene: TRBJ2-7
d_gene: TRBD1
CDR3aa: CASSLGPGGYEQYF
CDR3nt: TGTGCCAGCAGCTTGGGGCCAGGGGGCTACGAGCAGTACTTC

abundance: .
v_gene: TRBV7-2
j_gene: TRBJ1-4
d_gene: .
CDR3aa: CASSLAVVSGLGEKLFF
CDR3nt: TGTGCCAGCAGCTTAGCGGTCGTTTCGGGACTTGGTGAAAAACTGTTTTTT

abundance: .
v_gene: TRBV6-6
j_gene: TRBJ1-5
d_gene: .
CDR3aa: CASTDYFNQPQHF
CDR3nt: TGTGCCAGCACGGATTACTTCAATCAGCCCCAGCATTTT

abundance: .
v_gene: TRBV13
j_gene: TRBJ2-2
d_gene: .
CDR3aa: CASSLGETGWGSGELFF
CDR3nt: TGTGCCAGCAGCTTAGGGGAGACTGGATGGGGTTCCGGGGAGCTGTTTTTT

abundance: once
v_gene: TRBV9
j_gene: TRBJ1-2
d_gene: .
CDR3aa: CASSVGRNYGYTF
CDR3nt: TGTGCCAGCAGCGTAGGCCGTAACTATGGCTACACCTTC

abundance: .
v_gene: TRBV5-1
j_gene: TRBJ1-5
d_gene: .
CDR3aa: CASSYDGGRGGQPQHF
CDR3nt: TGCGCCAGCAGCTACGATGGGGGCAGGGGTGGCCAGCCCCAGCATTTT

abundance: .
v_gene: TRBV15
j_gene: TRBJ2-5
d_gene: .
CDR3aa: CATSRGTDIYQETQYF
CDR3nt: TGTGCCACCAGCAGAGGGACAGACATCTACCAAGAGACCCAGTACTTC

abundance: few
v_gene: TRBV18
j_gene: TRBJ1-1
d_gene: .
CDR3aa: CASSPSRQVALHEAFF
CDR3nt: TGTGCCAGCTCACCATCGAGACAGGTCGCTCTTCATGAAGCTTTCTTT

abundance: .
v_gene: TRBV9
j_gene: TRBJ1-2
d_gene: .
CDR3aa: CASSVVSLRGGAKGYGYTF
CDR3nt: TGTGCCAGCAGCGTAGTTAGCCTCAGGGGAGGGGCCAAGGGCTATGGCTACACCTTC

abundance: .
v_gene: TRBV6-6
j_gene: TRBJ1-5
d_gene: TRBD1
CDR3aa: CASTPTGDNQPQHF
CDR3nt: TGTGCCAGCACCCCGACAGGGGACAATCAGCCCCAGCATTTT

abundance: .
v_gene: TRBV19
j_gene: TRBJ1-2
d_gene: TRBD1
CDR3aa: CASSRKQGDYGYTF
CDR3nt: TGTGCCAGTAGTAGAAAACAGGGGGACTATGGCTACACCTTC

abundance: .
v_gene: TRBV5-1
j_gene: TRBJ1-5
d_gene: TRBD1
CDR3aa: CASSLGGQGIGRQPQHF
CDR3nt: TGCGCCAGCAGCTTGGGGGGACAGGGAATAGGTCGTCAGCCCCAGCATTTT

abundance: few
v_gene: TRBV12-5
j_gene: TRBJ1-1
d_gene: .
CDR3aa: CASGLGLGDTEAFF
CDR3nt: TGTGCTAGTGGTTTGGGACTTGGGGACACTGAAGCTTTCTTT

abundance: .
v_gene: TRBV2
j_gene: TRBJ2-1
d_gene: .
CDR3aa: CASSLGGSLVYNEQFF
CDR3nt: TGTGCCAGTTCCCTTGGGGGGTCCTTAGTCTACAATGAGCAGTTCTTC

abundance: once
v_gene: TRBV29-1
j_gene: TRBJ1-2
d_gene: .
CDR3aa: CSVGSKGANYGYTF
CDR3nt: TGCAGCGTGGGGTCCAAGGGTGCCAACTATGGCTACACCTTC

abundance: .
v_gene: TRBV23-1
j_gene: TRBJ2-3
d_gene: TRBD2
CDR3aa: CASSQHRRLAGPESTDTQYF
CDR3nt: TGCGCCAGCAGTCAGCACCGGAGACTAGCGGGGCCTGAATCCACAGATACGCAGTATTTT

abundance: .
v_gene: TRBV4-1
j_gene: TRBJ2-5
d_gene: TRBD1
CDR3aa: CASSQDVAGGETQYF
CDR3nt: TGCGCCAGCAGCCAAGATGTCGCAGGGGGAGAGACCCAGTACTTC

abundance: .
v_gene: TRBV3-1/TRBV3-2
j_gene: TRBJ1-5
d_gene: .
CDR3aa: CASSTRDGGGNQPQHF
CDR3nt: TGTGCCAGCAGCACCCGAGATGGAGGGGGCAATCAGCCCCAGCATTTT

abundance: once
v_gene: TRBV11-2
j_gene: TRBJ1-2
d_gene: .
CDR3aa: CASSLSRTNYGYTF
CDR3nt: TGTGCCAGCAGCTTATCACGGACTAACTATGGCTACACCTTC

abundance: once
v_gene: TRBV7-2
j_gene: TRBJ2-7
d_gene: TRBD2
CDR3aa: CASSRTSGGPYEQYF
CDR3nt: TGTGCCAGCAGCCGGACTAGCGGGGGCCCTTACGAGCAGTACTTC

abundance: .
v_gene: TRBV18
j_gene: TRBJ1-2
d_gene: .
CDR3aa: CASSPRTGTSNLYGYTF
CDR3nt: TGTGCCAGCTCACCGCGCACCGGGACATCTAATCTCTATGGCTACACCTTC

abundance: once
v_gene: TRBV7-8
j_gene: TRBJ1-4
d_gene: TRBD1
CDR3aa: CASSQRTGINEKLFF
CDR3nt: TGTGCCAGTAGCCAGAGGACAGGGATTAATGAAAAACTGTTTTTT

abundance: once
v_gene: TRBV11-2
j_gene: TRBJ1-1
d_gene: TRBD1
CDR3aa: CASSLTDRGTEAFF
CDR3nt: TGTGCCAGCAGCTTGACGGACAGGGGTACTGAAGCTTTCTTT

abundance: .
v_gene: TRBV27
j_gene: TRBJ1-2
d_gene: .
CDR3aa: CASSLWGDGQTGSGYTF
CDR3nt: TGTGCCAGCAGTTTATGGGGAGATGGACAGACGGGGTCTGGCTACACCTTC

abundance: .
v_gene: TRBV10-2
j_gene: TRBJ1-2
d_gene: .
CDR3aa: CATSVGARIDGYTF
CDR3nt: TGCGCCACCTCGGTGGGGGCGCGGATTGATGGCTACACCTTC

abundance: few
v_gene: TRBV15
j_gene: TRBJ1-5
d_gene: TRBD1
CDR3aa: CATRGTGGIQPQHF
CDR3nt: TGTGCCACCAGAGGGACAGGGGGTATTCAGCCCCAGCATTTT

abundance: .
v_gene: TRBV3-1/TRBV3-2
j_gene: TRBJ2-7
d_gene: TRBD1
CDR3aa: CASSQRTGGYEQYF
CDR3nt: TGTGCCAGCAGCCAACGGACAGGGGGATACGAGCAGTACTTC

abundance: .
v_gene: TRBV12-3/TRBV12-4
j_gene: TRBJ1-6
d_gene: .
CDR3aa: CASSTGSPLHF
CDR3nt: TGTGCCAGCAGTACCGGTTCACCCCTCCACTTT

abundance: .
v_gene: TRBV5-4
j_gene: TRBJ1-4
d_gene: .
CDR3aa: CASSLTRAHEKLFF
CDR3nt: TGTGCCAGCAGCTTGACCAGGGCTCATGAAAAACTGTTTTTT

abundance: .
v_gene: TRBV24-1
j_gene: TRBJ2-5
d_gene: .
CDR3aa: CATSDSQETQYF
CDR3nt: TGTGCCACCAGTGATAGCCAAGAGACCCAGTACTTC

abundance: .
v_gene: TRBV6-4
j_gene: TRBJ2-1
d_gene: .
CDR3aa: CASSGARDSNEQFF
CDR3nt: TGTGCCAGCAGTGGGGCCCGGGACTCCAATGAGCAGTTCTTC

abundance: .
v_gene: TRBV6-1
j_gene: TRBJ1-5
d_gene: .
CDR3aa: CASSEGPDSNQPQHF
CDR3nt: TGTGCCAGCAGTGAGGGACCGGATAGCAATCAGCCCCAGCATTTT

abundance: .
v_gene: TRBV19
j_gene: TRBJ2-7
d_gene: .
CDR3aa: CASSIDGPRSSYEQYF
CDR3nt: TGTGCCAGTAGTATAGACGGACCGAGGAGCTCCTACGAGCAGTACTTC

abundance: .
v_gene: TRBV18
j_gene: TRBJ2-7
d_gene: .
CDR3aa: CASSPGLLSYEQYF
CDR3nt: TGTGCCAGCTCACCCGGACTACTTTCCTACGAGCAGTACTTC

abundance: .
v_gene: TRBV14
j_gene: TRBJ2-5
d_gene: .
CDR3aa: CASSQGQWYQETQYF
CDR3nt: TGTGCCAGCAGCCAAGGGCAGTGGTACCAAGAGACCCAGTACTTC

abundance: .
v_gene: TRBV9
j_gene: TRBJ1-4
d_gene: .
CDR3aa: CASSVGATNEKLFF
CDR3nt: TGTGCCAGCAGCGTAGGTGCAACTAATGAAAAACTGTTTTTT

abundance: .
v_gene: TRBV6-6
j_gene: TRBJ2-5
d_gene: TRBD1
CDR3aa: CASRRTGPRQETQYF
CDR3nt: TGTGCCAGCAGAAGGACAGGACCACGGCAGGAGACCCAGTACTTC

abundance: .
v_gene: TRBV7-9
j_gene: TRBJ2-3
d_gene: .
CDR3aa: CSGGAPYF
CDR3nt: TGCTCGGGCGGGGCCCCGTATTTT

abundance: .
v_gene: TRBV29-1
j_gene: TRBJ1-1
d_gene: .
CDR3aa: CSVEVWGLINTEAFF
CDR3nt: TGCAGCGTTGAGGTCTGGGGACTTATCAACACTGAAGCTTTCTTT

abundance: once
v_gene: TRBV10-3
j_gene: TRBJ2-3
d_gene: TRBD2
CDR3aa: CAISLGLAGGVSSDTQYF
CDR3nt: TGTGCCATCAGTCTTGGACTAGCGGGGGGGGTGAGTTCAGATACGCAGTATTTT

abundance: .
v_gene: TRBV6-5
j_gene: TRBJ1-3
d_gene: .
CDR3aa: CASKLAGTIYF
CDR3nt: TGTGCCAGCAAACTGGCGGGCACCATATATTTT

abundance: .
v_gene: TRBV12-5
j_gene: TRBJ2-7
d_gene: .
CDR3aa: CASGLGYSYEQYF
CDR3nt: TGTGCTAGTGGTTTGGGGTACTCCTACGAGCAGTACTTC

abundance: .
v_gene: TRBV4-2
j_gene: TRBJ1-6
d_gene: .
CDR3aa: CASSQDRYNSPLHF
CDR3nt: TGTGCCAGCAGCCAAGATCGGTATAATTCACCCCTCCACTTT

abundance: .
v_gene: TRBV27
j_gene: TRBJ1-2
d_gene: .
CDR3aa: CASSLSWADYGYTF
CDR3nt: TGTGCCAGCAGTTTATCTTGGGCCGACTATGGCTACACCTTC

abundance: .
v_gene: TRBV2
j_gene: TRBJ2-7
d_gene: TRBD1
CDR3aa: CASRSGQGNYEQYF
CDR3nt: TGTGCCAGCAGATCGGGACAGGGAAACTACGAGCAGTACTTC

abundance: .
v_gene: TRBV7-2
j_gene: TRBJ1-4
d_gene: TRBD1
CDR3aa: CASSLKGGAVEKLFF
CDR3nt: TGTGCCAGCAGCTTAAAAGGGGGCGCGGTCGAAAAACTGTTTTTT

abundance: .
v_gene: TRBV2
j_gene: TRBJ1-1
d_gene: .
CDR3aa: CASRVGQGTNTEAFF
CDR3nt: TGTGCCAGCAGAGTTGGGCAGGGGACGAACACTGAAGCTTTCTTT

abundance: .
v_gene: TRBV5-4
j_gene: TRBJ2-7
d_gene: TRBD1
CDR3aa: CASSHAGGDEQYF
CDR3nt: TGTGCCAGCAGTCACGCAGGGGGTGACGAGCAGTACTTC